This entry lists 14 T cell receptor beta chains sequenced from one sample in a study of OX40 agonist ivuxolimab in advanced cancers. Clones were read by immunoSEQ multiplex PCR, and TCRdb kept only the in-frame ones, dropping some. Among 46,000 or so clones listed, about 74% were seen once. The specimen was CD4+ or CD8+ T cells sorted from blood, collected in a trial of the OX40 agonist ivuxolimab. The receptor source for this set is an adult with an advanced solid tumor such as melanoma, head and neck, liver or kidney cancer.

This clone was observed a single time. This chain connects TRBV28 to TRBJ1-2; perhaps TRBD1 as D (5 bases). The V and J ends lost 4 bases and 2 bases respectively, with 14 bases between them. Germline V gene sequence: CDR1 MDHEN, CDR2 SYDVKM. CDR3 length equals 15 residues. The CDR3 nucleotides read TGTGCCAGCAGTTCCGGGGGGGAAGCCAACTATGGCTACACCTTC. Amino acids: CASSSGGEANYGYTF.

This clone has a handful of counts. V and J are TRBV2 and TRBJ2-1; possible D gene TRBD2, 6 bases. The germline V gene encodes CDR1 SNHLY and CDR2 FYNNEI. The germline V and J ends were trimmed by 5 bases and 9 bases, with 20 bases remaining between them. The CDR3 is made up of 15 amino acids. The CDR3 region has the DNA TGTGCCAGCAGTTACACCCTGGGGAAGGGAGGTGAGCAGTTCTTC. Its protein is CASSYTLGKGGEQFF.

The rearrangement uses TRBV6-5 and TRBJ1-4; D is undetermined. Germline CDR1 reads MNHEY; CDR2 reads SVGAGI. The CDR3 spans 12 residues. Trimming took 2 bases from V and 14 from J, leaving 12 bases between them. CDR3 sequence: CASSYVSGRLFF. The CDR3 nucleotides are TGTGCCAGCAGTTACGTGAGCGGACGCCTGTTTTTT.

The chain combines TRBV27 with TRBJ1-2; D is unresolved. The CDR3 totals 14 residues. The ends were cut back, 2 bases at V and 7 bases at J, with 14 bases in the middle. CDR1 and CDR2 from the germline V gene are MNHEY and SMNVEV (reference sequence). The CDR3: CASSLSGIVGGYTF. CDR3 in DNA: TGTGCCAGCAGTTTAAGTGGGATCGTAGGTGGCTACACCTTC.

The chain employs TRBV27 and TRBJ2-3, with TRBD2 identical over 7 bases. Trimming at V came to 5 bases and at J to 2 bases, leaving 10 bases not matched to a gene. Per the germline V gene, CDR1 is MNHEY and CDR2 is SMNVEV (reference sequence). The CDR3 sequence is 16 residues long. This chain's CDR3 is CASSPPAGVVTDTQYF. DNA for the CDR3: TGTGCCAGCAGTCCCCCTGCGGGAGTTGTCACAGATACGCAGTATTTT.

The rearrangement links TRBV7-2 to TRBJ2-7; no firm D call. The V gene's germline CDR1 is SGHTA and CDR2 FQGNSA. This CDR3 contains 15 residues. Trimming shortened V by 5 bases and J by 4 bases, and 18 bases separated the two germline ends. CDR3 bases: TGTGCCAGCAGCCCATCGCCCTTCCGTCTATACGAGCAGTACTTC. Protein product: CASSPSPFRLYEQYF.

The gene calls are TRBV28 and TRBJ1-5; D is ambiguous. Trimming removed 2 bases at V and 10 bases at J, with 9 bases between. The CDR3 runs 12 residues. Germline assignment: CDR1 MDHEN and CDR2 SYDVKM. CDR3 DNA sequence: TGTGCCAGCAGTTTAAATCTGATTCCCCAGCATTTT. It codes for CASSLNLIPQHF.

This clone was seen once. This chain's CDR3 is CASSWTGDMETQYF. CDR3 bases: TGTGCCAGTAGTTGGACAGGGGATATGGAGACCCAGTACTTC. The chain employs TRBV19 and TRBJ2-5, with 9 bases aligning to TRBD1. V lost 5 bases, J lost 5 bases, and 6 bases stayed unmatched. The CDR3 runs 14 residues. CDR1 is LNHDA and CDR2 is SQIVND in the germline V gene (reference sequence).

The rearrangement joins TRBV6-1 to TRBJ2-5, with a tentative D call TRBD1 (7 bases). CDR3 length equals 13 residues. Germline assignment: CDR1 MNHNS and CDR2 SASEGT. The V end was cut by 6 bases, the J end by 5 bases, with 13 bases between. DNA for the CDR3: TGTGCCAGCAGGGCAGGGGGAGGTGAGACCCAGTACTTC. It translates to CASRAGGGETQYF.

This chain connects TRBV5-1 to TRBJ2-1; possibly TRBD2 for D (6 bases). The CDR3 runs to 15 residues. V lost 6 bases to trimming and J lost 0 bases, with 13 bases between them. Looked up from germline, CDR1 is SGHRS and CDR2 is YFSETQ. This chain's CDR3 is CASTLSGSSYNEQFF. The CDR3 DNA follows: TGCGCCAGCACTCTTAGCGGAAGCTCCTACAATGAGCAGTTCTTC.

The chain combines TRBV19 with TRBJ2-1, with TRBD2 identical over 13 bases. J gave up 6 bases and V 5 bases, and 4 bases lay outside the gene matches. In germline, CDR1 is LNHDA, CDR2 SQIVND (reference sequence). This CDR3 has 15 amino acids. The CDR3 loop is CASSLTSGRSNEQFF. The CDR3 nucleotides are TGTGCCAGTAGTCTGACTAGCGGGAGGTCCAATGAGCAGTTCTTC.

The gene calls are TRBV11-2 and TRBJ2-1, with 9 bases aligning to TRBD2. CDR1 and CDR2 from the germline V gene are SGHAT and FQNNGV. V was pared by 1 base and J by 8 bases, with 6 bases of the junction left unmatched. The CDR3 totals 15 residues. The chain's CDR3 is CASSLGLAGEYEQFF. Written as DNA, the CDR3 is TGTGCCAGCAGCTTAGGGTTAGCGGGAGAATATGAGCAGTTCTTC.

The CDR3 spells CASSYEGGRWNTQYF. The CDR3 region has the DNA TGTGCCAGCAGTTACGAAGGCGGGAGGTGGAATACGCAGTATTTT. V usage is TRBV6-5 and J usage is TRBJ2-3; 8 bases fit TRBD2. Germline V gene sequence: CDR1 MNHEY, CDR2 SVGAGI. With 2 bases clipped from V and 7 bases from J, the junction kept 8 bases outside the gene matches. The CDR3 contains 15 residues.

The sample holds one count of this clone. V gene TRBV27 combines with J gene TRBJ1-5; D call uncertain. CDR1 and CDR2 from the germline V gene are MNHEY and SMNVEV (reference sequence). Trimming stripped 4 bases from V and 4 bases from J, with 14 bases between. The CDR3 covers 15 residues. In DNA, the CDR3 is TGTGCCAGCAGTTCTGAGGGTTTGGCAAATCAGCCCCAGCATTTT. Translating gives CASSSEGLANQPQHF.